A selection of T cell receptor beta chains follows, all from one sample in a study of identical twins. One entry per CDR3 protein results from TCRdb running MiXCR on the 5' RACE reads. The sample holds some 190,000 distinct CDR3 sequences, around a sixth seen once. This sample was also put to use in a study of T cells expressing NK-cell markers.

What was sequenced was CD8+ T cells sorted from blood. Receptors originate from a woman under 30 in good health. Both conserved end residues are trimmed from each CDR3.

J	V	CDR3
TRBJ1-2	TRBV7-9	ASSLRVDYGYT
TRBJ2-7	TRBV20-1	SAEDLFEQY
TRBJ2-7	TRBV15	ATSRGTGTRYEQY
TRBJ2-1	TRBV11-2	ASSLPTGSGYNEQF
TRBJ2-1	TRBV27	ASSFHGGGEQF
TRBJ2-7	TRBV20-1	SARDFGGKAYEQY
TRBJ2-1	TRBV9	ASSAAGTGVYNEQF
TRBJ2-1	TRBV7-9	ASSRTSGRGVDEQF
TRBJ2-1	TRBV5-1	ASSSGTDNNEQF
TRBJ2-3	TRBV20-1	SAPGGLAGGTTDTQY
TRBJ2-1	TRBV5-5	ASSLLLAGHNEQF
TRBJ2-7	TRBV3-1	ASSQEIGGARSYEQY
TRBJ2-1	TRBV12-3/TRBV12-4	ASRGTGLHYNEQF
TRBJ1-5	TRBV21-1	ASSKRFNRGLYNQPQH
TRBJ1-2	TRBV2	ASSEAQGIGYT
TRBJ2-4	TRBV12-3/TRBV12-4	ASSDGLAKNIQY
TRBJ2-2	TRBV3-1	ASSQVAGLNTGELF
TRBJ2-7	TRBV5-1	ASSLAGKTDEQY
TRBJ2-2	TRBV7-6	ASSIAGTGYTGELF
TRBJ2-5	TRBV13	ASSPPDQETQY
TRBJ2-3	TRBV27	ASSLMSGRDTQY
TRBJ2-5	TRBV9	ASSPQMGREETQY
TRBJ2-1	TRBV7-6	ASSHNDRGSYNEQF